The clone carrying this T cell receptor beta chain was seen ten or more times. What it recognizes is unknown. This CDR3 comprises 14 residues. Germline CDR1 is MNHNS and CDR2 is SASEGT. The V end was cut by 6 bases, the J end by 5 bases, with 14 bases between. Thyroid surgery took place with no prior treatment in any patient. Per the original data handling: What underpinned the distant-metastasis classifier for papillary thyroid cancer was the set of CDR3 differences across clinicopathological groups. TCRdb ran MiXCR on the PCR reads. These V and J calls derive from TCRdb rather than the authors' analysis. The sample gives around 26,000 clones, 10% to 15% of which show up once; under 20% is in the top ten. The entry originates in a study of metastatic and nonmetastatic thyroid tumors. In the study overall: Repertoire data that came from the blood and tumor or nodule tissue of malignant and benign thyroid patients were compared.

Study-wide points: As reported, TCR beta diversity in blood and tumor was significantly higher in malignant thyroid tumors than in benign nodules.

The rearrangement joins TRBV6-1 to TRBJ1-5; the D gene is possibly TRBD1 (6 bases). The TCR was taken from a female donor with papillary thyroid cancer or a benign thyroid nodule (not recorded which). Some clones in this sample may be carry-over from other donors' samples. The material sequenced was blood. The CDR3 bases are TGTGCCAGCAGCCCCCGGAACAGGGATCAGCCCCAGCATTTT. Residues: CASSPRNRDQPQHF.